Listed here are 20 T cell receptor beta chains from one sample, sequenced in a study of OX40 agonist ivuxolimab in advanced cancers. The library was obtained by the immunoSEQ multiplex PCR assay. TCRdb holds this immuneACCESS table with in-frame rearrangements only. Some clones are missing; in checked studies, unresolved V genes explain under half, and the rest has no known cause. The sample data list about 36,000 clones, and around 73% of these were observed just once. The biggest ten clones account for more than 10% of the sample. The input for sequencing was CD4+ or CD8+ T cells sorted from blood, taken in a trial of the OX40 agonist ivuxolimab. The receptors here all came from an adult with an advanced solid tumor such as melanoma, head and neck, liver or kidney cancer.

The V gene is TRBV7-2, the J gene TRBJ2-1, with TRBD2 matching over 11 bases. The CDR3 extends over 14 amino acids. Trimming cost V 1 base and J 12 bases; bases outside gene matches: 5. Germline V gene sequence: CDR1 SGHTA, CDR2 FQGNSA. This chain's CDR3 is CASSLVLAGVGQFF. Written as DNA, the CDR3 is TGTGCCAGCAGCTTAGTACTAGCGGGAGTTGGGCAGTTCTTC.

A single count supports this clone. At one end the junction does not follow the germline gene, possibly because of a read error. Other nucleotide sequences from this sample produce the same CDR3. The chain recombines TRBV18 with TRBJ2-7; 7 bases agree with TRBD1. The CDR3 runs to 17 residues. Per germline, CDR1 KGHSH and CDR2 LQKENI. The CDR3 DNA is TGCGCCAGCTCACTACCACAGGGGATAGACCCCCAAACGGAAAAGTACTTC. Its translation is CASSLPQGIDPQTEKYF.

V usage is TRBV11-2 and J usage is TRBJ2-7, with TRBD2 matching 12 bases. Losses at the gene ends were 5 bases for V and 7 bases for J; bases not matched to a gene: 12. The V gene's germline CDR1 is SGHAT and CDR2 FQNNGV. CDR3 length: 16 amino acids. Here the CDR3 reads CASSLIPGLAGQEQYF. CDR3 in DNA: TGTGCCAGCAGCCTGATCCCGGGACTAGCGGGCCAAGAGCAGTACTTC.

The rearrangement uses TRBV2 and TRBJ2-1; D gene unclear. Germline V lookup: CDR1 SNHLY, CDR2 FYNNEI. This CDR3 has 11 amino acids. The V and J ends lost 7 bases and 6 bases respectively, with 7 bases between them. The CDR3 sequence: CASTPANEQFF. The CDR3 DNA follows: TGTGCCAGCACGCCGGCCAATGAGCAGTTCTTC. The variable domain in full, with the rest retrieved from reference TRBV2 and TRBJ2-1, is EPEVTQTPSHQVTQMGQEVILRCVPISNHLYFYWYRQILGQKVEFLVSFYNNEISEKSEIFDDQFSVERPDGSNFTLKIRSTKLEDSAMYFCASTPANEQFFGPGTRLTVL.

Only one count was recorded for this clone. The chain carries TRBV27 and TRBJ2-7; tentatively, D is TRBD2 (5 bases). This CDR3 is 14 amino acids long. V gave up 0 bases and J gave up 6 bases, with 12 bases separating them. CDR1 is MNHEY and CDR2 is SMNVEV in the germline V gene (reference sequence). The DNA for the CDR3 is TGTGCCAGCAGTTTATCGCGAGGGATCGGCGAGCAGTACTTC. Translated: CASSLSRGIGEQYF.

This clone was seen a handful of times. The rearrangement links TRBV6-5 to TRBJ2-7; D not certain. CDR1 and CDR2 (germline): MNHEY, SVGAGI. CDR3 length: 14 residues. Trimming took 0 bases from V and 3 from J, leaving 9 bases between them. The CDR3 here is CASSYSEGDYEQYF. The CDR3 DNA is TGTGCCAGCAGTTACTCTGAAGGAGACTACGAGCAGTACTTC.

This sequence joins TRBV29-1 and TRBJ2-7; D gene uncertain. Germline CDR1 is SQVTM and CDR2 is ANQGSEA. This CDR3 is 11 amino acids long. V lost 1 base, J lost 6 bases, and 7 bases lay in between. CDR3 amino acids: CSVEAIGEQYF. CDR3 coding DNA: TGCAGCGTTGAAGCTATAGGCGAGCAGTACTTC.

This chain uses TRBV6-5 with TRBJ2-1; possibly TRBD2 for D (6 bases). The V end lost 4 bases, the J end lost 15 bases, and 13 bases lay between the germline ends. The CDR3 length is 11 residues. Germline CDR1 is MNHEY and CDR2 is SVGAGI. CDR3 nucleotide sequence: TGTGCCAGCAGTTCGGGACTTGTCTGGTTCTTC. It specifies CASSSGLVWFF.

This clone occurred once. The V call is TRBV29-1, the J call TRBJ2-7; 9 bases agree with TRBD1. Germline lookup yields CDR1 SQVTM and CDR2 ANQGSEA. CDR3 length: 13 amino acids. The J segment lost 6 bases and the V segment lost 6 bases, leaving 9 bases of the junction unmatched. CDR3 protein: CSVYRGRVSEQYF. Written as DNA, the CDR3 is TGCAGCGTGTACAGGGGGCGCGTTTCCGAGCAGTACTTC.

V and J are TRBV11-2 and TRBJ2-1; possible D gene TRBD2, 7 bases. With 4 bases removed from V and 7 bases from J, the gap between germline ends came to 11 bases. Germline CDR1 SGHAT, CDR2 FQNNGV. The CDR3 has 13 residues. For the CDR3, the DNA is TGTGCCAGCAGCTCGGAGGGGGGGAATGAGCAGTTCTTC. Amino acids: CASSSEGGNEQFF.

The V gene is TRBV7-6, the J gene TRBJ2-7; D may be TRBD1 or TRBD2 (6 bases each). Germline CDR1 is SGHVS and CDR2 is FNYEAQ. The CDR3 spans 15 residues. V lost 0 bases to trimming and J lost 0 bases, with 9 bases between them. The CDR3: CASSLAGGSSYEQYF. The CDR3 region has the DNA TGTGCCAGCAGCTTAGCGGGGGGCTCCTCCTACGAGCAGTACTTC.

Here the CDR3 DNA reads TGTGCCAGCACCTCAGGACCTGGGAACGAATTAGGGCAGTACTTC. Translating gives CASTSGPGNELGQYF. The chain uses TRBV2 and TRBJ2-7, with no clear D. Trimming removed 7 bases at V and 9 bases at J, with 25 bases between. CDR3 length equals 15 residues. Germline V gene sequence: CDR1 SNHLY, CDR2 FYNNEI. The full variable domain, its missing parts supplied by reference TRBV2 and TRBJ2-7, is EPEVTQTPSHQVTQMGQEVILRCVPISNHLYFYWYRQILGQKVEFLVSFYNNEISEKSEIFDDQFSVERPDGSNFTLKIRSTKLEDSAMYFCASTSGPGNELGQYFGPGTRLTVT.

The chain recombines TRBV7-9 with TRBJ2-5; 8 bases line up with TRBD2. The junction had 7 bases not matched to a gene; V was cut back by 1 base and J by 6 bases. The germline CDR1 and CDR2 sequences are SEHNR and FQNEAQ (reference sequence). The CDR3 covers 15 residues. CDR3 in amino acids: CASSLEGTSSKTQYF. CDR3 DNA: TGTGCCAGCAGCTTAGAAGGGACTAGTAGTAAGACCCAGTACTTC.

The chain employs TRBV2 and TRBJ2-5, with 10 bases fitting TRBD2. Losses at the gene ends were 6 bases for V and 4 bases for J; bases not matched to a gene: 8. CDR1 and CDR2 (germline): SNHLY, FYNNEI. The CDR3 extends over 15 amino acids. CDR3 DNA: TGTGCCAGCAGATCTAGCGGGAGTTTTAGAGAGACCCAGTACTTC. Translating gives CASRSSGSFRETQYF.

The chain is built from TRBV5-1 and TRBJ1-2; D is possibly TRBD1 (6 bases). CDR3 length: 14 residues. The germline gives CDR1 SGHRS, CDR2 YFSETQ. The ends were cut back, 0 bases at V and 5 bases at J, with 11 bases in the middle. CDR3 protein: CASSLATGIYGYTF. The CDR3, as DNA: TGCGCCAGCAGCTTGGCCACAGGGATTTATGGCTACACCTTC.

This chain links TRBV18 with TRBJ1-2; the D is unclear. CDR1 is KGHSH, CDR2 LQKENI, per germline. The CDR3 extends over 14 amino acids. Deletions cut 3 bases from V and 7 bases from J, with 15 bases between. The CDR3 here is CASSPQEGSFGYTF. The DNA for the CDR3 is TGTGCCAGCTCACCCCAGGAGGGCTCCTTTGGCTACACCTTC.

The V gene is TRBV30, the J gene TRBJ2-5; 7 bases map to TRBD2. Germline assignment: CDR1 GTSNPN and CDR2 SVGIG (reference sequence). Unmatched junction bases numbered 6, after V lost 1 base and J lost 4 bases. CDR3 length equals 14 residues. This CDR3 reads CAWSEGGSRETQYF. In DNA form, the CDR3 reads TGTGCCTGGAGTGAGGGAGGGTCCAGAGAGACCCAGTACTTC.

This chain joins TRBV6-1 and TRBJ1-6; D is unclear. V dropped 6 bases and J dropped 6 bases, with 3 bases sitting between them. CDR1 and CDR2 (germline): MNHNS, SASEGT. This CDR3 has 11 amino acids. CDR3 loop: CASRSNSPLHF. The CDR3 DNA follows: TGTGCCAGCAGATCTAATTCACCCCTCCACTTT.

The chain combines TRBV9 with TRBJ1-6; D may be TRBD1 (5 bases). V was cut by 3 bases and J by 9 bases, with 25 bases left in between. The germline gives CDR1 SGDLS, CDR2 YYNGEE. The CDR3 has 18 amino acids. The CDR3 region has the DNA TGTGCCAGCAGCGCATCCCGGGACGCAATGTCTCTACTTTCACCCCTCCACTTT. This gives the protein CASSASRDAMSLLSPLHF. The full variable domain, in which reference TRBV9 and TRBJ1-6 provide the parts outside the CDR3, is DSGVTQTPKHLITATGQRVTLRCSPRSGDLSVYWYQQSLDQGLQFLIQYYNGEERAKGNILERFSAQQFPDLHSELNLSSLELGDSALYFCASSASRDAMSLLSPLHFGNGTRLTVT.

This clone was detected a few times. The chain recombines TRBV7-3 with TRBJ2-2; 7 positions agree with TRBD1. CDR3 length: 16 amino acids. After removal of 0 bases from V and 5 bases from J, the junction contained 6 bases not matched to a gene. The germline V gene encodes CDR1 SGHTA and CDR2 FQGTGA. The CDR3 DNA reads as TGTGCCAGCAGCTTAACGTTCGGACAGGTTACCGGGGAGCTGTTTTTT. Amino acid sequence: CASSLTFGQVTGELFF.